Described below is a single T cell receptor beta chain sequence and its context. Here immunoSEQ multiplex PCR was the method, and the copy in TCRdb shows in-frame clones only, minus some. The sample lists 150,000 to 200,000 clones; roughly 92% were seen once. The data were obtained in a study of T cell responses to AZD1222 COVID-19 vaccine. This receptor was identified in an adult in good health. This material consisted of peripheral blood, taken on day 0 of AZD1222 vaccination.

CDR3 coding DNA: TGTGCCAGCAGCTTTCTCTCCCGTTACAATGAGCAGTTCTTC. Translating gives CASSFLSRYNEQFF. The chain combines TRBV7-8 with TRBJ2-1, with D uncertain. Deletions cut 3 bases from V and 4 bases from J, with 10 bases between. Germline V CDR1 and CDR2: SGHVS, FQNEAQ. The CDR3 runs to 14 residues.